This T cell receptor (beta chain) was obtained from a study of blood T cell repertoires in COVID-19. Per the authors' pipeline: Reference gene primers were amplified, and this amplification served to estimate nucleated cell counts. Produced via immunoSEQ multiplex PCR; TCRdb's table is partial and in-frame only. The V and J calls and clone size come from that table; D and trimming were worked out from the DNA. The data show 85,000 to 95,000 clones, 75% to 90% seen once. Trimming removed 5 bases at V and 11 bases at J, with 13 bases between. The CDR3 totals 12 residues. The germline V gene has CDR1 MDHEN and CDR2 SYDVKM.

This rearrangement joins TRBV28 to TRBJ1-5, with D hard to call. The material sequenced was peripheral blood. This sequence was found in a man in his fifties or sixties with COVID-19, enrolled during active disease. The CDR3 loop is CASSTVLSAQHF. CDR3 in DNA: TGTGCCAGCAGTACGGTATTGAGTGCCCAGCATTTT.